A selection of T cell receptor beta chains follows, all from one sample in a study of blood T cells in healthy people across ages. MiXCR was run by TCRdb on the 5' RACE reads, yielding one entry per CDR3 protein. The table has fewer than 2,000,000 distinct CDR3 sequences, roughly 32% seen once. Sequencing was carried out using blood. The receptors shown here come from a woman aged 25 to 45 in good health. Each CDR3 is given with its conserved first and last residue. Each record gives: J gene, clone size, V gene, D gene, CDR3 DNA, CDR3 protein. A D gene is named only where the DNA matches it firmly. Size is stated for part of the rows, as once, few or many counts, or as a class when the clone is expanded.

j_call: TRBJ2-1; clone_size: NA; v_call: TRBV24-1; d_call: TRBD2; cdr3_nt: TGTGCCACCAGTGCCCCTGGACTAGCGGGAGGGAGTGAGCAGTTCTTC; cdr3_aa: CATSAPGLAGGSEQFF
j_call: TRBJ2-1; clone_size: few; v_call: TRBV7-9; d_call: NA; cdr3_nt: TGTGCCAGCAGACCACTTAGCGGGACAGCTAACAATGAGCAGTTCTTC; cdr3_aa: CASRPLSGTANNEQFF
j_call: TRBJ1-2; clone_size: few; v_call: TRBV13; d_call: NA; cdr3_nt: TGTGCCAGCAGCTTTTCCGCAGGGGAGGGACATGGCTACACCTTC; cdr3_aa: CASSFSAGEGHGYTF
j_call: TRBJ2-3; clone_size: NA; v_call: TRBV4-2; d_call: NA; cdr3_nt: TGTGCCTGCAGCCAAGGTCGGGCCAACCATGGCACAGATACGCAGTATTTT; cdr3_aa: CACSQGRANHGTDTQYF
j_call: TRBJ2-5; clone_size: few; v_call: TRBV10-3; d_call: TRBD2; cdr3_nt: TGTGCCATCAGCCCGACTAGCGGAGAAGAGACCCAGTACTTC; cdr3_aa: CAISPTSGEETQYF
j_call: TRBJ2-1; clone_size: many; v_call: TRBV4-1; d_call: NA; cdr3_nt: TGCGCCAGCAGCCAAGACGGGCTAGCTGCCTACAATGAGCAGTTCTTC; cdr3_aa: CASSQDGLAAYNEQFF
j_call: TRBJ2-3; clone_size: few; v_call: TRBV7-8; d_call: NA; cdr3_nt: TGTGCCAGCAGCTTGCTAGCCTCCGAGGGTACAGATACGCAGTATTTT; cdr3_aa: CASSLLASEGTDTQYF
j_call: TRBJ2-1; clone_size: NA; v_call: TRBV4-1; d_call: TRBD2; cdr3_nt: TGCGCCAGCAGCCGCGGGACTAGCGGGAGACATAATGAGCAGTTCTTC; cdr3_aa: CASSRGTSGRHNEQFF
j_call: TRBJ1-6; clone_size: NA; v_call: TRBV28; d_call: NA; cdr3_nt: TGTGCCAGCAGTTTATTTGGGGCAGCTTATAATTCACCCCTCCACTTT; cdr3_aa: CASSLFGAAYNSPLHF
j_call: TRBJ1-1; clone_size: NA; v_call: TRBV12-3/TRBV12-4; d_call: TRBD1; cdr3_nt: TGTGCCAGCAGTTTAGCACAGGGGATTGCAGTTTTCTTT; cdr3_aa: CASSLAQGIAVFF
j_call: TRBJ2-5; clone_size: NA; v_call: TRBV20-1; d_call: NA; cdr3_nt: TGCAGTGCTAGAGTCCCCCCGAGGGGGGGAGTACCCACTCCAAGGGTGACCCAGTACTTC; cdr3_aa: CSARVPPRGGVPTPRVTQYF
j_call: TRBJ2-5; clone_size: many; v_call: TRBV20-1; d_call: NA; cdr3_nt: TGCAGTGCCCACCCAGACAGTAAAGAGACCCAGTACTTC; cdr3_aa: CSAHPDSKETQYF
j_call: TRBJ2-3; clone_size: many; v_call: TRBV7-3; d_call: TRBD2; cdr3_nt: TGTGCCAGCAGCCCCACTCGCGGGGGGGCGACAGATACGCAGTATTTT; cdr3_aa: CASSPTRGGATDTQYF
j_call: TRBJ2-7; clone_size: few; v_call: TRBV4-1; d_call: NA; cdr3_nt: TGCGCCAGCAGCCAAGTAGAAATTCTGGCAGGTCTTCACTACGAGCAGTACTTC; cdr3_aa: CASSQVEILAGLHYEQYF
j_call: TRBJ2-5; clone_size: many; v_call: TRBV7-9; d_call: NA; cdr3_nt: TGTGCCAGCAGCCCCCTCACCGGCGGCTCAGAGACCCAGTACTTC; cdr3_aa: CASSPLTGGSETQYF
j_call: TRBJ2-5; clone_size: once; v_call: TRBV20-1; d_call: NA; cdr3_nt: TGCAGTGCCACCAATAGGGAAGAGACCCAGTACTTC; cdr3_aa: CSATNREETQYF
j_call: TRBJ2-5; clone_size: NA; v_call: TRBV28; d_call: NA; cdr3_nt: TGTGCCGGCAGTTTACCTAGTGGCCAAGAGACCCAGTACTTC; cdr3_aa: CAGSLPSGQETQYF
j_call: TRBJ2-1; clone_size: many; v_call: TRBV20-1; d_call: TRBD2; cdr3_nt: TGCAGTGCTGACCTACTAGCGGGGGGGAGCAATGAGCAGTTCTTC; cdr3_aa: CSADLLAGGSNEQFF
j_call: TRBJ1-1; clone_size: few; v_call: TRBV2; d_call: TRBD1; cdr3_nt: TGTGCCAGCAGGTGGGACAGGGGATTAAACACTGAAGCTTTCTTT; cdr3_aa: CASRWDRGLNTEAFF
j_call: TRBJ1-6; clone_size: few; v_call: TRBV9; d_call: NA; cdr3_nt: TGTGCCAGCAGCGTAGATTGGGGGCCCTCCTATAATTCACCCCTCCACTTT; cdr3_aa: CASSVDWGPSYNSPLHF
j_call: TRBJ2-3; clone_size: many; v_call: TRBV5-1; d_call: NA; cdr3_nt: TGCGCCAGCAGTCAGACCGTCCGGAGGATAGATACGCAGTATTTT; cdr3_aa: CASSQTVRRIDTQYF